This T cell receptor (beta chain) was captured by sequencing in a study of shared clonotypes between healthy human individuals. Study-wide background: For every donor, three CD4 naive, three CD4 memory, two CD8 naive and one CD8 memory plates were used.

CD45RO-negative, CCR7-selected cells formed the naive CD8 fraction, which excluded terminally differentiated effector memory CD45RA+ cells. Authors' processing steps: Junction-only immunoSEQ sequences carried no quality scores, so filtering differed. Profiled with immunoSEQ multiplex PCR; TCRdb holds only in-frame clones, not every one. V and J calls and clone size are copied from that table; D and trimming were computed from the DNA. The top ten hold around 0.11% of the sample, which has hundreds of thousands of clones, approximately 95% seen once. The germline gives CDR1 SGHDT, CDR2 YYEEEE. V shed 0 bases and J shed 4 bases, with 13 bases lying between them. The CDR3 extends over 15 amino acids.

The sequenced sample consisted of naive CD8+ T cells sorted from blood. The rearrangement uses TRBV5-6 and TRBJ1-2; D remains unclear. This clonotype was obtained from a woman aged 30 to 39 in good health. For the CDR3, the DNA is TGTGCCAGCAGCTTGGAATTGGAAGAAATCTATGGCTACACCTTC. Translated, it gives CASSLELEEIYGYTF.